This entry lists 15 T cell receptor beta chains sequenced from one sample in a study of T-cell reconstitution after alpha-beta-depleted transplantation in children. Unique molecular identifiers were built into the TCRbeta library. MiXCR was run by TCRdb on the PCR reads, yielding one entry per CDR3 protein. The table lists approximately 350,000 distinct CDR3 sequences, around a tenth of them singletons. The sequencing here drew on PBMCs from the stem cell graft donor, taken from the stem cell graft. The receptors stem from a human donor who donated a stem cell graft to a child with acute lymphoblastic leukemia.

The chain uses TRBV4-3 and TRBJ2-1; D is unresolved. There are 19 residues in the CDR3. The V gene's germline CDR1 is LGHNA and CDR2 YSLEER. Trimming shortened V by 0 bases and J by 0 bases, and 18 bases separated the two germline ends. The CDR3 nucleotides read TGCGCCAGCAGCCAAGATCTGCACCCTCGGTTCTCCTCCTACAATGAGCAGTTCTTC. Translating it yields CASSQDLHPRFSSYNEQFF.

This clonotype was detected only a few times. The rearrangement links TRBV20-1 to TRBJ2-3, with D possibly called TRBD1 or TRBD2 (5 bases each). Germline V gene lookup returns CDR1 DFQATT and CDR2 SNEGSKA (reference sequence). V dropped 7 bases and J dropped 2 bases, with 13 bases sitting between them. CDR3 length: 13 amino acids. The CDR3 coding sequence is TGCAGTGTTTCGAGAGGGGTCACAGATACGCAGTATTTT. It yields the protein CSVSRGVTDTQYF.

This clonotype appeared a few times. The chain links TRBV4-1 to TRBJ1-3; D ambiguous. In germline, CDR1 is MGHRA, CDR2 YSYEKL. CDR3 length: 16 residues. Trimming took off 3 bases at V and 1 base at J, with 13 bases between the two ends. CDR3 loop: CASSHMDGPSGNTIYF. Here the CDR3 DNA reads TGCGCCAGCAGCCATATGGACGGGCCATCTGGAAACACCATATATTTT.

This clonotype was counted at least ten times. The V call is TRBV5-1, the J call TRBJ1-4; 9 nucleotides align to TRBD1. The length of the CDR3 is 15 residues. The J segment lost 5 bases and the V segment lost 4 bases, leaving 6 bases of the junction unmatched. Germline V gene sequence: CDR1 SGHRS, CDR2 YFSETQ. The CDR3 DNA follows: TGCGCCAGCAGCCAACTACAGGGGGCAAATGAAAAACTGTTTTTT. Translated, it gives CASSQLQGANEKLFF.

This clonotype was observed at least ten times. The chain carries TRBV24-1 and TRBJ2-7, with TRBD2 as a possible D gene (6 bases). This CDR3 comprises 13 residues. CDR1 and CDR2 (germline): KGHDR, SFDVKD. Trimming removed 4 bases at V and 3 bases at J, with 9 bases between. In DNA, the CDR3 is TGTGCCACCAGTGACAGCGGGCACTACGAGCAGTACTTC. Translating gives CATSDSGHYEQYF.

The table lists this clonotype with many counts. The V gene is TRBV20-1, the J gene TRBJ2-1; a possible D gene is TRBD1 (6 bases). Per germline, CDR1 DFQATT and CDR2 SNEGSKA (reference sequence). This CDR3 has 14 amino acids. V was trimmed by 1 base and J by 3 bases, leaving 10 bases between them. The CDR3 spells CSARAGTHYNEQFF. As DNA, the CDR3 is TGCAGTGCTAGAGCCGGGACACACTACAATGAGCAGTTCTTC.

V and J are TRBV7-6 and TRBJ1-3; TRBD1 matches 7 bases. Unmatched junction bases numbered 8, after V lost 3 bases and J lost 3 bases. The CDR3 covers 16 residues. Per germline, CDR1 SGHVS and CDR2 FNYEAQ. In DNA, the CDR3 is TGTGCCAGCAGCTTGGGGGACGCAGGGGGTGGAAACACCATATATTTT. It specifies CASSLGDAGGGNTIYF. Together with reference TRBV7-6 and TRBJ1-3, the CDR3 gives the full variable domain: GAGVSQSPRYKVTKRGQDVALRCDPISGHVSLYWYRQALGQGPEFLTYFNYEAQQDKSGLPNDRFSAERPEGSISTLTIQRTEQRDSAMYRCASSLGDAGGGNTIYFGEGSWLTVV.

This chain uses TRBV4-1 with TRBJ2-7; TRBD2 is a possible D gene (5 bases). The V end lost 5 bases, the J end lost 4 bases, and 12 bases lay between the germline ends. This CDR3 spans 13 amino acids. Germline V gives CDR1 MGHRA, CDR2 YSYEKL. In DNA form, the CDR3 reads TGCGCCAGCAGCACCCAATCGGGGTACGAGCAGTACTTC. Translation gives CASSTQSGYEQYF.

In its sample, this clonotype was seen a few times. The CDR3 reads CANCLRQGFSVGYTF. The CDR3 DNA reads as TGTGCTAATTGCCTTCGGCAGGGGTTTTCCGTTGGCTACACCTTC. This chain connects TRBV10-3 to TRBJ1-2; perhaps TRBD1 as D (6 bases). The CDR3 extends over 15 amino acids. The germline gives CDR1 ENHRY, CDR2 SYGVKD.

This clonotype showed up many times. This rearrangement joins TRBV7-2 to TRBJ2-4; 8 nucleotides agree with TRBD2. Germline V gene data show CDR1 as SGHTA and CDR2 as FQGNSA. This CDR3 region has 16 residues. V lost 5 bases, J lost 0 bases, and 6 bases stayed unmatched. The CDR3: CASSDRGGIAKNIQYF. The CDR3 coding sequence is TGTGCCAGCAGCGATCGCGGGGGGATAGCCAAAAACATTCAGTACTTC.

This clonotype was seen many times. This rearrangement joins TRBV7-9 to TRBJ2-7; 8 positions agree with TRBD1. Germline-derived CDR1 and CDR2 are SEHNR and FQNEAQ (reference sequence). This CDR3 has 15 residues. V shed 0 bases, J shed 1 base, and the junction held 2 bases outside the gene matches. CDR3 in DNA: TGTGCCAGCAGCTTAGCGCGACAGGGGTCCTACGAGCAGTACTTC. It encodes CASSLARQGSYEQYF. The full variable domain, completed using reference TRBV7-9 and TRBJ2-7, is DTGVSQNPRHKITKRGQNVTFRCDPISEHNRLYWYRQTLGQGPEFLTYFQNEAQLEKSRLLSDRFSAERPKGSFSTLEIQRTEQGDSAMYLCASSLARQGSYEQYFGPGTRLTVT.

A few counts support this clonotype. The chain couples TRBV7-9 to TRBJ2-7; a possible D gene is TRBD1 (6 bases). Looked up from germline, CDR1 is SEHNR and CDR2 is FQNEAQ (reference sequence). Trimming took off 4 bases at V and 0 bases at J, with 19 bases between the two ends. The length of the CDR3 is 17 residues. The CDR3: CASSSGQLKGISYEQYF. CDR3 DNA sequence: TGTGCCAGCAGCTCCGGACAGCTTAAGGGGATCTCCTACGAGCAGTACTTC.

This clonotype was seen only a few times. The chain combines TRBV28 with TRBJ2-5; maybe TRBD2 (5 bases). Germline CDR1 MDHEN, CDR2 SYDVKM. V was shortened by 6 bases and J by 0 bases, with 14 bases between the two germline ends. The length of the CDR3 is 15 residues. The CDR3 DNA reads as TGTGCCAGCAGCCTCGGAGGCTTGAACCAAGAGACCCAGTACTTC. Encoded protein: CASSLGGLNQETQYF.

This clonotype has a handful of counts. CDR3 bases: TGTGCCAGCGGACAGGGGGCCTCAGAGACCCAGTACTTC. This codes for CASGQGASETQYF. The chain combines TRBV28 with TRBJ2-5; 11 bases align to TRBD1. Germline loops: CDR1 MDHEN, CDR2 SYDVKM. V was pared by 8 bases and J by 4 bases, with 3 bases of the junction left unmatched. The CDR3 is 13 residues long.

This clonotype was recorded at least ten times. The chain links TRBV20-1 to TRBJ2-1, with unresolved D. The V gene lost 1 base and the J gene lost 6 bases, with 10 bases spanning the gap. The CDR3 sequence is 13 residues long. Germline CDR1 reads DFQATT; CDR2 reads SNEGSKA (reference sequence). DNA of the CDR3: TGCAGTGCTAGAGTGGGCAGAGGCAATGAGCAGTTCTTC. Its translation is CSARVGRGNEQFF.